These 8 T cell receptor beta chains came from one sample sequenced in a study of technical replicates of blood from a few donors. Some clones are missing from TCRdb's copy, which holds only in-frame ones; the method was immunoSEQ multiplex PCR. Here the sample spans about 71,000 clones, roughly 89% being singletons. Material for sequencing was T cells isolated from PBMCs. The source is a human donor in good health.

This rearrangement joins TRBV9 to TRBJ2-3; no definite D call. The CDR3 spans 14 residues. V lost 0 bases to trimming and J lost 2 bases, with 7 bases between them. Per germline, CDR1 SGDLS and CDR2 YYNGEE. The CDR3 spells CASSVERYTDTQYF. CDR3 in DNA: TGTGCCAGCAGCGTAGAACGGTACACAGATACGCAGTATTTT.

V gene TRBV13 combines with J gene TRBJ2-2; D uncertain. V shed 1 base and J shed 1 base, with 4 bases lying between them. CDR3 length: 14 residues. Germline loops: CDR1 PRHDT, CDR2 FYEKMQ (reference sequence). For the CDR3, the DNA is TGTGCCAGCAGCTTAGTTCGGAACACCGGGGAGCTGTTTTTT. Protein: CASSLVRNTGELFF.

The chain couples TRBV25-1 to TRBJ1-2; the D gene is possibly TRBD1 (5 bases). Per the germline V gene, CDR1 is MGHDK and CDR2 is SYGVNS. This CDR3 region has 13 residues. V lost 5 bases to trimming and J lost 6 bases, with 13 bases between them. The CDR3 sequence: CASSFQGFHGYTF. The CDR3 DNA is TGTGCCAGCAGTTTCCAGGGTTTTCATGGCTACACCTTC.

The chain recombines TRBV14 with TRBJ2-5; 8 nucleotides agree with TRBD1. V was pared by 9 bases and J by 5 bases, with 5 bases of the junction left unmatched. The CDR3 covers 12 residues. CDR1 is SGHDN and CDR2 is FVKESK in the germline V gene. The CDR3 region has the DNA TGTGCCAGTTCAGGGGGCGGTGAGACCCAGTACTTC. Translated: CASSGGGETQYF. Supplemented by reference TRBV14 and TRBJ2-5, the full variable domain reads EAGVTQFPSHSVIEKGQTVTLRCDPISGHDNLYWYRRVMGKEIKFLLHFVKESKQDESGMPNNRFLAERTGGTYSTLKVQPAELEDSGVYFCASSGGGETQYFGPGTRLLVL.

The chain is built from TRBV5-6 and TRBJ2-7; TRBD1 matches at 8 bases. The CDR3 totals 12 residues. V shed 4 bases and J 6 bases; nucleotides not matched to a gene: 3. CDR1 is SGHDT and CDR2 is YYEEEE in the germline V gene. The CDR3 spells CASSTDRGEQYF. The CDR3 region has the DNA TGTGCCAGCAGCACAGACAGGGGCGAGCAGTACTTC.

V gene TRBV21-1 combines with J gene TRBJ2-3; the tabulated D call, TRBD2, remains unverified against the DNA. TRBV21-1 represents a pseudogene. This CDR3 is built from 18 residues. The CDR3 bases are TGTGCCAGCAGCAAAGCTATCTCCGGGAGGGCCCAGGCAGATACGCAGTATTTT. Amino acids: CASSKAISGRAQADTQYF.

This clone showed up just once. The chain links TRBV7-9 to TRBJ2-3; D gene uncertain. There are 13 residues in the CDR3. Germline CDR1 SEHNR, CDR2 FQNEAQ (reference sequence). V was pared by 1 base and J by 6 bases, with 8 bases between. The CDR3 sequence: CASSLGPEDTQYF. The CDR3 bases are TGTGCCAGCAGCTTAGGTCCCGAGGATACGCAGTATTTT.

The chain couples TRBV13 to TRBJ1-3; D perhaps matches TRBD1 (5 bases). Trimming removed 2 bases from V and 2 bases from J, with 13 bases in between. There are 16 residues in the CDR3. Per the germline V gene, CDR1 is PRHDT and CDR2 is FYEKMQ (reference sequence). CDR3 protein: CASSLTGGFPGNTIYF. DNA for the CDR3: TGTGCCAGCAGCTTAACCGGGGGATTTCCTGGAAACACCATATATTTT.